This TCR beta chain was profiled in a study of regulatory T cells in long-lasting Graves disease. Arm-PCR of CDR3 regions and iRepertoire HTBI primers were used to build TCR beta libraries. Original processing notes: Identified segments across samples numbered roughly 60 TRBV and approximately 14 TRBJ. In TCRdb, the multiplex PCR reads were re-called with MiXCR into one record per CDR3 protein. The V and J calls reflect TCRdb's pipeline rather than the authors' work. This table has about 400,000 distinct CDR3 sequences, around 15% appearing once. The V gene's germline CDR1 is SGHNT and CDR2 YENEEA. J gave up 4 bases and V 5 bases, and 5 bases lay outside the gene matches. The CDR3 has 14 residues. The time point here: newly diagnosed GD, antithyroid drugs for less than 3 months. Scientists built the TCR library using RNA that was extracted from PBMCs. The sample was also reused in another study, on T cells in Graves' hyperthyroidism and ophthalmopathy.

This specimen was peripheral blood mononuclear cells (PBMCs), taken at new diagnosis, from a patient treated with antithyroid drugs. This clonotype was sampled from a woman in her late teens or twenties with Graves disease. The chain has TRBV11-3 and TRBJ1-1; 9 bases align to TRBD1. CDR3 protein: CASSAATGGTEAFF. The CDR3 DNA reads as TGTGCCAGCAGCGCCGCGACAGGGGGCACTGAAGCTTTCTTT.